The T cell receptor (beta chain) described here comes from a study of blood T cell repertoires in COVID-19. The overall study: COVID-19 samples from acute and convalescent phases originated in the United States, Italy and Spain.

Sequencing was performed with immunoSEQ multiplex PCR; in TCRdb, only in-frame clones are kept and a portion is missing. Of approximately 150,000 clones detected, roughly 86% appear once; the ten largest clones hold roughly 15%. The TCR originated in a human donor with acute or convalescent COVID-19. The donor label of this sample is uncertain. Sequenced material: peripheral blood.

In DNA, the CDR3 is TGTGCCATCGCCCCGGGACAGGGGTTAGATACGCAGTATTTT. This encodes CAIAPGQGLDTQYF. The rearrangement joins TRBV10-3 to TRBJ2-3; 10 bases fit TRBD1. This CDR3 spans 14 amino acids. The germline V gene encodes CDR1 ENHRY and CDR2 SYGVKD. V shed 8 bases and J 5 bases; nucleotides not matched to a gene: 7.